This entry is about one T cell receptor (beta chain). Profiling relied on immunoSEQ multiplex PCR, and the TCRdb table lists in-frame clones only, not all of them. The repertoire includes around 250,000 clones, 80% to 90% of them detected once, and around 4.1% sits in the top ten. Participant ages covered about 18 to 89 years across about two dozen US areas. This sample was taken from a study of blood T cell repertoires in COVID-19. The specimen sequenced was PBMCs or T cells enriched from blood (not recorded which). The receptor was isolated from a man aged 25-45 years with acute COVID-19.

This CDR3 is CASSEASGFGNTIYF. CDR3 in DNA: TGTGCCAGCAGTGAAGCATCAGGGTTTGGAAACACCATATATTTT. The rearrangement uses TRBV2 and TRBJ1-3; D is perhaps TRBD1 (5 bases). The CDR3 is made up of 15 amino acids. Between the trimmed V and J ends, which lost 0 bases and 3 bases, there was a span of 9 bases. Germline V gives CDR1 SNHLY, CDR2 FYNNEI.